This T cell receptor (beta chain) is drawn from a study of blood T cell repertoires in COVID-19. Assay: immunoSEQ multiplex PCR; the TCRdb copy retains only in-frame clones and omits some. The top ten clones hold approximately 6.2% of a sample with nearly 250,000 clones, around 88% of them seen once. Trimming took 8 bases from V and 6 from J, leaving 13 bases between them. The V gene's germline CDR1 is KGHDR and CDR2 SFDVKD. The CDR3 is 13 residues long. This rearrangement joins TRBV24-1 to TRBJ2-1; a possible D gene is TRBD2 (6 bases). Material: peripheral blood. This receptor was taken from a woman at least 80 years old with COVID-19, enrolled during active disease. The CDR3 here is CATTSVGGNEQFF. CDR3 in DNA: TGTGCCACCACATCGGTGGGGGGCAATGAGCAGTTCTTC.